Below are 30 T cell receptor beta chains sequenced from a single sample in a study of blood T cell repertoires in COVID-19. Produced via immunoSEQ multiplex PCR; TCRdb's table is partial and in-frame only. The profile shows some 48,000 clones, approximately 93% of them singletons. The sequenced material came from peripheral blood. These TCRs come from a man between 60 and 75 years old with COVID-19, enrolled during active disease.

V and J are TRBV12-1 and TRBJ1-6; the listed D gene, TRBD1, was not tested against the DNA. TRBV12-1 is listed as a pseudogene. The CDR3 has 15 residues. The CDR3 sequence is CASSSGQGTNSPLHF. The CDR3 DNA reads TGTGCCAGCAGCTCCGGACAGGGCACAAATTCACCCCTCCACTTT.

The chain links TRBV19 to TRBJ1-4; tentatively, D is TRBD1 (5 bases). V dropped 6 bases and J dropped 3 bases, with 14 bases sitting between them. The CDR3 runs 15 residues. CDR1 and CDR2 from the germline V gene are LNHDA and SQIVND (reference sequence). The CDR3 sequence is CASSLKRGANEKLFF. The CDR3 bases are TGTGCCAGTAGCCTGAAAAGGGGCGCTAATGAAAAACTGTTTTTT.

This clone was seen once. V gene TRBV4-3 combines with J gene TRBJ2-1; no reliable D call. The ends were cut back, 0 bases at V and 4 bases at J, with 13 bases in the middle. This CDR3 is built from 16 residues. Germline CDR1 is LGHNA and CDR2 is YSLEER. CDR3 DNA sequence: TGCGCCAGCAGCCAAGATTATCGGCAGGATTACAATGAGCAGTTCTTC. This gives the protein CASSQDYRQDYNEQFF.

The chain has TRBV3-1 (or the pseudogene TRBV3-2) and TRBJ1-2, with a possible D match to TRBD1 (5 bases). Trimming stripped 1 base from V and 2 bases from J, with 8 bases between. This CDR3 contains 14 residues. The germline gives CDR1 LGHDT, CDR2 YNNKEL (reference sequence). The CDR3 DNA follows: TGTGCCAGCAGCCAAGGTTCAGGGAACTATGGCTACACCTTC. Protein sequence: CASSQGSGNYGYTF.

The rearrangement links TRBV7-2 to TRBJ1-1, with 7 positions matching TRBD1. Looked up from germline, CDR1 is SGHTA and CDR2 is FQGNSA. The CDR3 is made up of 14 amino acids. V was clipped by 5 bases and J by 1 base; unmatched bases: 4. The CDR3: CASSAGQRNTEAFF. CDR3 nucleotide sequence: TGTGCCAGCAGCGCGGGACAGCGGAACACTGAAGCTTTCTTT. The full variable domain, in which reference TRBV7-2 and TRBJ1-1 provide the parts outside the CDR3, is GAGVSQSPSNKVTEKGKDVELRCDPISGHTALYWYRQSLGQGLEFLIYFQGNSAPDKSGLPSDRFSAERTGGSVSTLTIQRTQQEDSAVYLCASSAGQRNTEAFFGQGTRLTVV.

This chain connects TRBV7-9 to TRBJ1-1, with D perhaps TRBD1 (6 bases). V dropped 3 bases and J dropped 2 bases, with 10 bases sitting between them. Germline V gene sequence: CDR1 SEHNR, CDR2 FQNEAQ (reference sequence). CDR3 length: 14 residues. The CDR3: CASSFRTENTEAFF. The CDR3 coding sequence is TGTGCCAGCAGCTTCCGGACAGAAAACACTGAAGCTTTCTTT.

The chain has TRBV3-1 (or the pseudogene TRBV3-2) and TRBJ1-5; no definite D call. V lost 0 bases and J lost 6, with 6 bases in between. The germline V gene has CDR1 LGHDT and CDR2 YNNKEL (reference sequence). The CDR3 runs 13 residues. The CDR3 DNA sequence: TGTGCCAGCAGCCAAGATCTTATTCAGCCCCAGCATTTT. It translates to CASSQDLIQPQHF.

This clone was detected only once. The V and J genes are TRBV7-3 and TRBJ2-5; TRBD2 might be the D (5 bases). The CDR3 runs 16 residues. Trimming shortened V by 1 base and J by 4 bases, and 16 bases separated the two germline ends. Germline V gene data show CDR1 as SGHTA and CDR2 as FQGTGA. CDR3 DNA: TGTGCCAGCAGCTTAATGAGCGGACGAGAAGGAGAGACCCAGTACTTC. Translated, it gives CASSLMSGREGETQYF.

This sequence joins TRBV18 and TRBJ1-1; tentatively, D is TRBD1 (5 bases). V lost 4 bases and J lost 0, with 18 bases in between. There are 17 residues in the CDR3. The germline CDR1 and CDR2 sequences are KGHSH and LQKENI. CDR3 sequence (DNA): TGTGCCAGCTCACAGAAGGGGAGGGATGGGATGAACACTGAAGCTTTCTTT. Its translation: CASSQKGRDGMNTEAFF.

The J gene is TRBJ1-4, the V gene TRBV4-1; 7 positions match TRBD1. The CDR3 spans 15 residues. With 0 bases clipped from V and 5 bases from J, the junction kept 3 bases outside the gene matches. The germline gives CDR1 MGHRA, CDR2 YSYEKL. The CDR3 region is CASSQEGQFNEKLFF. CDR3 coding DNA: TGCGCCAGCAGCCAAGAGGGACAGTTCAATGAAAAACTGTTTTTT.

The chain links TRBV6-2 or TRBV6-3 to TRBJ2-1; 8 bases map to TRBD2. Germline CDR1 and CDR2: MNHEY and SVGEGT. The V and J ends lost 2 bases and 2 bases, in that order; junction bases with no gene match: 14. This CDR3 region has 19 residues. In DNA form, the CDR3 reads TGTGCCAGCAGTTACGGGATCGGGTGGCTAGCGGGTGCCTACAATGAGCAGTTCTTC. Translation gives CASSYGIGWLAGAYNEQFF.

The genes are TRBV27 and TRBJ1-5; unclear D gene. Germline CDR1 MNHEY, CDR2 SMNVEV (reference sequence). V lost 2 bases to trimming and J lost 0 bases, with 8 bases between them. The CDR3 has 15 residues. The CDR3 region is CASSLRGNSNQPQHF. The CDR3 DNA reads TGTGCCAGCAGTTTACGAGGGAATAGCAATCAGCCCCAGCATTTT.

The chain couples TRBV7-9 to TRBJ1-2; the D gene is possibly TRBD1 (5 bases). V was pared by 5 bases and J by 8 bases, with 15 bases between. There are 13 residues in the CDR3. Germline assignment: CDR1 SEHNR and CDR2 FQNEAQ (reference sequence). The CDR3 nucleotides are TGTGCCAGCAGCCAGGGCGCCAACGGAGGCTACACCTTC. Translated: CASSQGANGGYTF.

The CDR3, as DNA: TGTGCCAGCAGCCAAGTGGACAGAAACACCATATATTTT. Encoded protein: CASSQVDRNTIYF. J is TRBJ1-3 and V is TRBV14, with a possible D match to TRBD1 (5 bases). The V gene's germline CDR1 is SGHDN and CDR2 FVKESK. V lost 1 base and J 5 bases, leaving 6 bases between the germline ends. This CDR3 has 13 residues.

The CDR3 loop reads CASSQGPGDTEAFF. The CDR3 bases are TGTGCCAGTAGTCAGGGCCCGGGGGACACTGAAGCTTTCTTT. This chain links TRBV19 with TRBJ1-1; possibly TRBD1 for D (5 bases). The length of the CDR3 is 14 residues. Germline assignment: CDR1 LNHDA and CDR2 SQIVND (reference sequence). V lost 5 bases and J lost 3, with 13 bases in between.

V is TRBV6-4 and J is TRBJ1-1; D perhaps matches TRBD1 (6 bases). This CDR3 contains 13 residues. Germline CDR1 is MRHNA and CDR2 is SNTAGT. V lost 4 bases, J lost 5 bases, and 11 bases lay in between. CDR3 residues: CASSAGVGTEAFF. The CDR3, as DNA: TGTGCCAGCAGTGCAGGGGTGGGGACTGAAGCTTTCTTT.

The V gene is TRBV6-2 or TRBV6-3, the J gene TRBJ1-5; unclear D gene. The CDR3 length is 14 residues. Per germline, CDR1 MNHEY and CDR2 SVGEGT. V was cut by 0 bases and J by 3 bases, with 6 bases left in between. The CDR3 coding sequence is TGTGCCAGCAGTTACTCGTCCAACAATCAGCCCCAGCATTTT. Residues: CASSYSSNNQPQHF.

This clone occurred once. This sequence joins TRBV3-1 (or the pseudogene TRBV3-2) and TRBJ1-1; tentatively, D is TRBD1 (5 bases). The CDR3 extends over 16 amino acids. Germline-derived CDR1 and CDR2 are LGHDT and YNNKEL (reference sequence). Trimming stripped 3 bases from V and 0 bases from J, with 14 bases between. This CDR3 reads CASSQASGGMNTEAFF. The CDR3 DNA is TGTGCCAGCAGCCAGGCCAGTGGGGGGATGAACACTGAAGCTTTCTTT.

This chain links TRBV2 with TRBJ2-7; 9 bases match TRBD1. V shed 6 bases and J 11 bases; nucleotides not matched to a gene: 5. The length of the CDR3 is 11 residues. The germline V gene encodes CDR1 SNHLY and CDR2 FYNNEI. The CDR3 loop reads CASSEQGAEYF. CDR3 in DNA: TGTGCCAGCAGCGAACAGGGGGCAGAGTACTTC.

This clone was counted once. The V and J genes are TRBV15 and TRBJ2-3, with a possible D match to TRBD2 (6 bases). V lost 8 bases and J lost 3, with 15 bases in between. Per the germline V gene, CDR1 is LNHNV and CDR2 is YYDKDF (reference sequence). CDR3 length: 14 residues. CDR3 coding DNA: TGTGCCACCCGGGACTGGGGACGAACAGATACGCAGTATTTT. It encodes CATRDWGRTDTQYF.

This clone has a single count. The chain carries TRBV6-5 and TRBJ1-2; D may be TRBD1 (6 bases). Trimming took 4 bases from V and 7 from J, leaving 16 bases between them. The CDR3 runs 14 residues. Looked up from germline, CDR1 is MNHEY and CDR2 is SVGAGI. The chain's CDR3 is CASSFLQGSGGYTF. The CDR3 DNA follows: TGTGCCAGCAGTTTCCTACAGGGTTCAGGTGGCTACACCTTC.

The V and J genes are TRBV6-1 and TRBJ1-1, with D maybe TRBD1 (6 bases). Per germline, CDR1 MNHNS and CDR2 SASEGT. This CDR3 spans 15 amino acids. V lost 2 bases and J lost 2, with 12 bases in between. The CDR3 here is CASSERGQLNTEAFF. In DNA form, the CDR3 reads TGTGCCAGCAGTGAAAGAGGACAGCTTAACACTGAAGCTTTCTTT.

This clone appeared once. The V gene is TRBV28, the J gene TRBJ1-2; 7 nucleotides align to TRBD1. The CDR3 contains 14 residues. The junction had 5 bases not matched to a gene; V was cut back by 4 bases and J by 3 bases. Germline assignment: CDR1 MDHEN and CDR2 SYDVKM. CDR3 sequence (DNA): TGTGCCAGCAGTTCTGGGCAGGGGGACTATGGCTACACCTTC. Its translation is CASSSGQGDYGYTF.

This chain connects TRBV7-3 to TRBJ2-5, with TRBD1 matching 12 bases. The CDR3 contains 16 residues. After removal of 1 base from V and 4 bases from J, the junction contained 4 bases not matched to a gene. The V gene's germline CDR1 is SGHTA and CDR2 FQGTGA. The CDR3 DNA reads as TGTGCCAGCAGCTTAAGTGGGACAGGGGGCGGAGAGACCCAGTACTTC. It is translated as CASSLSGTGGGETQYF.

The J gene is TRBJ1-2, the V gene TRBV15; D possibly corresponds to TRBD1 (5 bases). The CDR3 loop spans 14 amino acids. Trimming shortened V by 0 bases and J by 8 bases, and 13 bases separated the two germline ends. Germline lookup yields CDR1 LNHNV and CDR2 YYDKDF (reference sequence). The CDR3 DNA follows: TGTGCCACCAGCAGAGATAGGGGCCAAGGCGGCTACACCTTC. Its protein is CATSRDRGQGGYTF.

The gene calls are TRBV23-1 and TRBJ2-7; 12 bases align to TRBD2. TRBV23-1 is treated as an ORF (open reading frame) with a function not yet certain. J gave up 3 bases and V 0 bases, and 12 bases lay outside the gene matches. The CDR3 is made up of 19 amino acids. The CDR3 DNA sequence: TGCGCCAGCAGTCAATCGATTGGCCGAACTAGCGGGAGGATCTACGAGCAGTACTTC. It is translated as CASSQSIGRTSGRIYEQYF.

The chain carries TRBV7-9 and TRBJ2-5; TRBD1 aligns across 8 bases. The CDR3 loop spans 17 amino acids. Germline values: CDR1 SEHNR, CDR2 FQNEAQ (reference sequence). V shed 1 base and J 2 bases; nucleotides not matched to a gene: 9. The CDR3 bases are TGTGCCAGCAGCTTAGGGAGAGGGACAGGAAAACAAGAGACCCAGTACTTC. Translating gives CASSLGRGTGKQETQYF.

The chain is built from TRBV9 and TRBJ2-3; 8 positions match TRBD2. CDR1 and CDR2 (germline): SGDLS, YYNGEE. V trimming: 0 bases; J trimming: 7 bases; junction bases outside the gene matches: 7. This CDR3 region has 15 residues. The CDR3: CASSVDPGGPNTQYF. CDR3 nucleotides: TGTGCCAGCAGCGTAGACCCGGGAGGGCCTAATACGCAGTATTTT.

This sequence joins TRBV7-9 and TRBJ1-6; 7 nucleotides line up with TRBD1. Germline CDR1 reads SEHNR; CDR2 reads FQNEAQ (reference sequence). After removal of 2 bases from V and 5 bases from J, the junction contained 3 bases not matched to a gene. The CDR3 is 15 residues long. The CDR3 is CASSLTGTDNSPLHF. As DNA, the CDR3 is TGTGCCAGCAGCTTAACCGGGACAGATAATTCACCCCTCCACTTT.

This chain joins TRBV6-5 and TRBJ2-7; tentatively, D is TRBD1 (6 bases). This CDR3 region has 14 residues. V lost 2 bases, J lost 5 bases, and 13 bases lay in between. Germline values: CDR1 MNHEY, CDR2 SVGAGI. The CDR3 loop is CASSYTTGTNEQYF. CDR3 nucleotide sequence: TGTGCCAGCAGTTACACCACAGGGACCAACGAGCAGTACTTC.